This T cell receptor (beta chain) came from a study of T cell repertoires in cytomegalovirus infection (dated by TCRdb to about 2019). Regarding the study in general: The peptide stimulations were aimed at well-studied HLA-B-restricted epitopes as well as recently identified HLA-C-restricted CMV epitopes, whose presentation resists viral immunomodulation. The HLA type of each donor mattered for the analysis, because public TCR beta signatures pointed to carriage of CMV infection along with the matching HLA type. Study-wide conclusions, independent of this receptor: The ex vivo response was dominated by HLA-C-restricted CMV-specific TCR beta clonotypes, which also provided the single most frequent clonotype in two of eight donors. In both this cohort and an independent cohort of 350 to 400 donors, the cumulative frequency of public TCR beta family members distinguished carriers of CMV infection plus the relevant HLA type.

Details on this clonotype: This receptor's antigen is unknown. No base-level quality is on record; no much larger clone is a single base apart.

In light of the paper, this sample's treatment or condition label describes: in vitro stimulation with specific CMV peptide epitopes to enrich CMV-specific T cells. The sequencer listed for this sample is Illumina HiSeq 1500. TCRdb's own reprocessing of the public reads used fastp at Q25 and MiXCR and kept productive beta chains. Each record represents a unique CDR3 protein, reported with the most common genes and DNA among its rows. The sample has tens of thousands of distinct CDR3 sequences on record, 25% to 30% of them singletons. Roughly three fifths of the sample rests with the top ten. The junction carries 12 bases between V and J, which are trimmed by 8 bases and 3 bases respectively. CDR3 length: 12 amino acids, cysteine to phenylalanine. Of the read, only the CDR3 DNA is kept; its 36 bases are in frame from base 1.

The rearranged segments are TRBV5-3 and TRBJ2-7; no confident D gene assignment can be made. Being an ORF, TRBV5-3 has a function that is uncertain. The clonotype originates from a human donor in good health (CMV status not recorded). Some clones in this sample may be carry-over from other donors' samples. Sequencing used CD8+ T cells from cultured PBMCs, obtained from culture after CMV antigen stimulation. The CDR3 protein sequence reads: CASSHDGYEQYF. The base sequence is TGTGCCAGCAGTCATGACGGCTACGAGCAGTACTTC.